A selection of T cell receptor beta chains follows, all from one sample in a study of cytomegalovirus exposure and HLA in healthy donors. TCRdb's table, derived via immunoSEQ multiplex PCR, lists solely in-frame clones and lacks some. The sample records 95,000 to 150,000 clones, about three quarters being singletons. Sequencing used PBMCs. The origin of the receptors is a middle-aged woman in good health and CMV-seropositive. Both conserved end residues are part of each CDR3. Each record gives: J gene, clone size, D gene, V gene, CDR3 protein, CDR3 DNA. The D gene is left open where the match is weak. Some rows mark clone size as missing; the rest say once, few, many or name a class of expanded clone.

TRBJ1-1 NA NA TRBV11-3 CASSSQGTVNTEAFF TGTGCCAGCAGCTCCCAGGGTACGGTGAACACTGAAGCTTTCTTT
TRBJ1-5 few TRBD1 TRBV2 CASKGTGVQPQHF TGTGCCAGCAAAGGGACAGGGGTCCAGCCCCAGCATTTT
TRBJ1-2 once NA TRBV10-2 CASAAGSMVGYTF TGCGCCAGCGCGGCAGGGTCTATGGTTGGCTACACCTTC
TRBJ1-6 NA NA TRBV14 CASTGSSYNSPLHF TGTGCCAGCACGGGGAGCTCCTATAATTCACCCCTCCACTTT
TRBJ2-7 NA NA TRBV6-5 CASSRLGLGVNEQYF TGTGCCAGCAGTCGACTGGGGTTAGGGGTCAACGAGCAGTACTTC
TRBJ1-4 NA NA TRBV6-1 CASLGLGGAEKLFF TGTGCCAGCCTTGGTTTGGGGGGAGCTGAAAAACTGTTTTTT
TRBJ2-5 NA NA TRBV14 CASSQIASAQETQYF TGTGCCAGCAGCCAGATAGCTAGCGCCCAAGAGACCCAGTACTTC
TRBJ2-3 NA NA TRBV18 CASSWRGLSDTQYF TGTGCCAGCTCATGGCGGGGGCTTTCGGATACGCAGTATTTT
TRBJ1-1 once NA TRBV6-6 CASKVGGHQTEAFF TGTGCCAGCAAAGTCGGGGGGCATCAGACTGAAGCTTTCTTT
TRBJ2-1 once TRBD2 TRBV2 CASKTGTSGPNEQFF TGTGCCAGCAAAACCGGGACTAGCGGGCCCAATGAGCAGTTCTTC
TRBJ2-5 NA NA TRBV2 CASSRGAEETQYF TGTGCCAGCAGCCGAGGAGCAGAAGAGACCCAGTACTTC
TRBJ2-2 few TRBD1 TRBV7-8 CASSRRRQGVRYTGELFF TGTGCCAGCAGCCGACGACGACAGGGTGTTCGGTACACCGGGGAGCTGTTTTTT
TRBJ2-2 few NA TRBV7-3 CASSLGGSTGELFF TGTGCCAGCAGCTTAGGGGGGAGCACCGGGGAGCTGTTTTTT
TRBJ2-1 NA TRBD2 TRBV5-1 CASSEGGEQFF TGCGCCAGCAGCGAGGGAGGGGAGCAGTTCTTC
TRBJ1-2 NA NA TRBV4-3 CASSQDHQGLFGYTF TGCGCCAGCAGCCAAGATCATCAGGGCCTTTTTGGCTACACCTTC
TRBJ2-1 NA TRBD2 TRBV4-1 CASSQDWSGVGNEQFF TGCGCCAGCAGCCAAGACTGGAGCGGGGTCGGGAATGAGCAGTTCTTC
TRBJ1-2 NA NA TRBV18 CASSLGGNSRGYTF TGTGCCAGCTCACTTGGAGGGAACAGCCGGGGCTACACCTTC
TRBJ2-7 few TRBD1 TRBV14 CASSPLGTGDEQYF TGTGCCAGCAGCCCGTTAGGGACAGGGGACGAGCAGTACTTC
TRBJ1-2 NA TRBD1 TRBV6-6 CASRDRGNYGYTF TGTGCCAGCCGGGACAGGGGTAACTATGGCTACACCTTC
TRBJ2-1 NA TRBD2 TRBV7-2 CASNRERGHNEQFF TGTGCCAGCAACCGGGAGCGGGGGCACAATGAGCAGTTCTTC
TRBJ2-5 NA NA TRBV7-2 CASSSRVRETQYF TGTGCCAGCAGCTCCCGAGTGAGAGAGACCCAGTACTTC
TRBJ2-3 few NA TRBV4-2 CASSQDWAGLSTDTQYF TGTGCCAGCAGCCAAGATTGGGCAGGTCTTAGCACAGATACGCAGTATTTT
TRBJ2-5 NA TRBD2 TRBV6-5 CASRRTSGGGGTQYF TGTGCCAGCAGACGGACTAGCGGGGGTGGGGGGACCCAGTACTTC
TRBJ1-1 NA TRBD1 TRBV4-1 CASSQPTGGRTEAFF TGCGCCAGCAGCCAGCCGACAGGGGGCAGGACTGAAGCTTTCTTT